These 13 T cell receptor beta chains originate from one sample sequenced in a study of shared clonotypes between healthy human individuals. Some clones are missing from TCRdb's copy, which holds only in-frame ones; the method was immunoSEQ multiplex PCR. This table has roughly 320,000 clones, about nine tenths appearing once. Material for sequencing was memory CD8+ T cells sorted from blood. Subset noted: CD45RO+ cells pooled with CCR7-negative TemRA cells. These receptors were taken from a man aged 18 to 29 in good health.

J is TRBJ2-7 and V is TRBV5-5; 7 positions agree with TRBD1. CDR1 is SGHKS, CDR2 YYEKEE, per germline (reference sequence). The junction had 12 bases not matched to a gene; V was cut back by 4 bases and J by 5 bases. The CDR3 totals 15 residues. For the CDR3, the DNA is TGTGCCAGCAGCCCACCGGGACAGCTCCTGGACGAGCAGTACTTC. This encodes CASSPPGQLLDEQYF.

The chain carries TRBV29-1 and TRBJ2-7; unclear D gene. The V end was cut by 5 bases, the J end by 5 bases, with 13 bases between. Per germline, CDR1 SQVTM and CDR2 ANQGSEA. The CDR3 is made up of 12 amino acids. The DNA for the CDR3 is TGCAGCGTTACGGGCAGTAACCACGAGCAGTACTTC. Its translation: CSVTGSNHEQYF.

There are many counts of this clone. The chain carries TRBV9 and TRBJ1-2, with a tentative D call TRBD1 (6 bases). Trimming removed 3 bases from V and 7 bases from J, with 16 bases in between. Germline V gene lookup returns CDR1 SGDLS and CDR2 YYNGEE. The CDR3 spans 14 residues. The CDR3, as DNA: TGTGCCAGCAGCGACGACAGGATCCTTGGTGGCTACACCTTC. It encodes CASSDDRILGGYTF. Full variable domain (remainder filled in from reference TRBV9 and TRBJ1-2): DSGVTQTPKHLITATGQRVTLRCSPRSGDLSVYWYQQSLDQGLQFLIQYYNGEERAKGNILERFSAQQFPDLHSELNLSSLELGDSALYFCASSDDRILGGYTFGSGTRLTVV.

This chain links TRBV25-1 with TRBJ2-7; no reliable D call. There are 13 residues in the CDR3. CDR1 and CDR2 (germline): MGHDK, SYGVNS. Trimming cost V 2 bases and J 6 bases, with 11 bases left between them. CDR3 protein: CASSESLQSEQYF. The CDR3 DNA is TGTGCCAGCAGTGAAAGCCTACAGAGCGAGCAGTACTTC.

The V gene is TRBV5-6, the J gene TRBJ2-1; no clear D gene. In germline, CDR1 is SGHDT, CDR2 YYEEEE. The CDR3 is 15 residues long. With 4 bases removed from V and 0 bases from J, the gap between germline ends came to 11 bases. CDR3 bases: TGTGCCAGCAGCCGTGATCCCTTCTCCTACAATGAGCAGTTCTTC. It encodes CASSRDPFSYNEQFF.

This chain joins TRBV12-5 and TRBJ1-1; the D gene is possibly TRBD1 (5 bases). This CDR3 spans 16 amino acids. The germline CDR1 and CDR2 sequences are LGHNT and FRNRAP. Trimming took off 0 bases at V and 5 bases at J, with 16 bases between the two ends. CDR3: CASGLVVGPLETEAFF. CDR3 DNA: TGTGCTAGTGGTTTGGTAGTGGGGCCTTTAGAAACTGAAGCTTTCTTT.

This chain connects TRBV5-6 to TRBJ2-1, with 8 bases identical to TRBD1. Germline V gene lookup returns CDR1 SGHDT and CDR2 YYEEEE. Unmatched junction bases numbered 10, after V lost 3 bases and J lost 8 bases. CDR3 length equals 15 residues. The CDR3 coding sequence is TGTGCCAGCAGCTCCGGGACAGGAGGGATAGATGAGCAGTTCTTC. It encodes CASSSGTGGIDEQFF.

The J gene is TRBJ2-3, the V gene TRBV6-5; D possibly corresponds to TRBD2 (5 bases). Per germline, CDR1 MNHEY and CDR2 SVGAGI. This CDR3 region has 13 residues. V lost 11 bases, J lost 2 bases, and 14 bases lay in between. CDR3 nucleotides: TGTGCCTGCGGGTACACAAACACAGATACGCAGTATTTT. It encodes CACGYTNTDTQYF.

This clone was recorded only once. This rearrangement joins TRBV7-9 to TRBJ1-6, with 10 bases matching TRBD1. Germline assignment: CDR1 SEHNR and CDR2 FQNEAQ (reference sequence). J lost 8 bases, V lost 1 base, and 2 bases had no gene match. The CDR3 runs to 15 residues. DNA for the CDR3: TGTGCCAGCAGCTTAGGACAGGGGGCTGATTCACCCCTCCACTTT. This translates into CASSLGQGADSPLHF.

The V and J genes are TRBV5-1 and TRBJ2-7; 10 positions agree with TRBD2. The CDR3 covers 15 residues. Germline CDR1 is SGHRS and CDR2 is YFSETQ. Trimming took 4 bases from V and 0 from J; bases not matched to a gene: 4. The CDR3 is CASSITSGISYEQYF. The CDR3 DNA reads TGCGCCAGCAGCATTACTAGCGGGATCTCCTACGAGCAGTACTTC.

The chain joins TRBV27 to TRBJ1-2; 9 bases match TRBD1. With V trimmed by 2 bases and J by 14 bases, 12 bases remained unmatched. Looked up from germline, CDR1 is MNHEY and CDR2 is SMNVEV (reference sequence). This CDR3 region has 14 residues. Here the CDR3 reads CASSLTGTGHVTTF. CDR3 nucleotides: TGTGCCAGCAGTTTAACCGGGACAGGGCACGTAACGACCTTC.

The chain couples TRBV4-3 to TRBJ2-1; 7 bases fit TRBD2. Trimming at V came to 1 base and at J to 5 bases, leaving 2 bases not matched to a gene. Germline V CDR1 and CDR2: LGHNA, YSLEER. The CDR3 totals 14 residues. The CDR3 bases are TGCGCCAGCAGCCAAGGACTAGCTGACAATGAGCAGTTCTTC. This codes for CASSQGLADNEQFF.

This rearrangement joins TRBV5-1 to TRBJ1-1, with D possibly being TRBD1 (5 bases). Germline-derived CDR1 and CDR2 are SGHRS and YFSETQ. The V end was cut by 0 bases, the J end by 4 bases, with 7 bases between. There are 13 residues in the CDR3. CDR3 DNA sequence: TGCGCCAGCAGCTTGGGGGGACTCACTGAAGCTTTCTTT. This codes for CASSLGGLTEAFF.